Below, 20 T cell receptor beta chains from the same sample are listed, as sequenced in a study of blood T cells in healthy people across ages. Combining a sample-barcoded 5' primer with a J-beta primer mix, a second PCR ran for about 6 to 12 cycles. Each CDR3 protein is one row after TCRdb ran MiXCR on the 5' RACE reads. The sample gives roughly 410,000 distinct CDR3 sequences, 45% to 60% of which show up once; roughly 51% is in the top ten. What was sequenced was blood. Receptors were obtained from a man between 60 and 75 years old in good health.

Only a few counts were recorded for this clonotype. The chain combines TRBV5-1 with TRBJ2-1; 11 nucleotides match TRBD2. CDR3 length equals 16 residues. The trim removed 0 bases at V and 6 bases at J, leaving 5 bases unmatched. The germline V gene encodes CDR1 SGHRS and CDR2 YFSETQ. The CDR3 region has the DNA TGCGCCAGCAGCTTGGGGCTAGCGGGGGGTCCCAATGAGCAGTTCTTC. It encodes CASSLGLAGGPNEQFF.

This clonotype was picked up many times. The rearrangement links TRBV28 to TRBJ2-7; 9 bases are a match to TRBD1. This CDR3 is built from 17 residues. Germline lookup yields CDR1 MDHEN and CDR2 SYDVKM. V trimming: 3 bases; J trimming: 3 bases; junction bases outside the gene matches: 12. The CDR3 DNA reads as TGTGCCAGCAGTTTCGATAAAATGACAGGGGGGGTCTACGAGCAGTACTTC. This gives the protein CASSFDKMTGGVYEQYF.

The rearrangement links TRBV19 to TRBJ2-3; 7 positions match TRBD2. The V gene's germline CDR1 is LNHDA and CDR2 SQIVND (reference sequence). V was clipped by 6 bases and J by 0 bases; unmatched bases: 6. The CDR3 consists of 15 residues. In DNA, the CDR3 is TGTGCCAGTAGCCAAGGACTAGTTAGCACAGATACGCAGTATTTT. Translation: CASSQGLVSTDTQYF.

In DNA, the CDR3 is TGTGCCAGCAGCCAAGCGGGGCAGATTAACTATGGCTACACCTTC. Residues: CASSQAGQINYGYTF. The chain couples TRBV4-2 to TRBJ1-2; maybe TRBD1 (5 bases). Germline V gene data show CDR1 as LGHNA and CDR2 as YNFKEQ. V lost 1 base, J lost 1 base, and 10 bases lay in between. The length of the CDR3 is 15 residues.

The chain joins TRBV6-6 to TRBJ1-6; D gene unclear. Trimming stripped 4 bases from V and 7 bases from J, with 14 bases between. CDR1 MNHNY and CDR2 SVGAGI come from the germline V gene (reference sequence). The CDR3 spans 15 residues. The CDR3: CASSSSDPGNSPLHF. The CDR3 DNA sequence: TGTGCCAGCAGTTCCTCGGACCCCGGGAATTCACCCCTCCACTTT.

The chain couples TRBV6-5 to TRBJ1-4; D remains ambiguous. This CDR3 has 14 residues. CDR1 and CDR2 from the germline V gene are MNHEY and SVGAGI. Trimming took 6 bases from V and 4 from J, leaving 12 bases between them. This CDR3 is CASRARVNNEKLFF. In nucleotides, the CDR3 is TGTGCCAGCAGGGCCCGTGTCAATAATGAAAAACTGTTTTTT.

V and J are TRBV11-2 and TRBJ2-5; TRBD2 matches 8 bases. Germline V gene sequence: CDR1 SGHAT, CDR2 FQNNGV. The length of the CDR3 is 15 residues. V shed 5 bases and J 5 bases; nucleotides not matched to a gene: 10. The CDR3 DNA reads TGTGCCAGCAGCACCCCCTGGCGCGGGGGGGAGACCCAGTACTTC. It encodes CASSTPWRGGETQYF.

The chain carries TRBV14 and TRBJ2-1; the D call may be TRBD1 or TRBD2 (5 bases each). From germline, CDR1 is SGHDN and CDR2 FVKESK. Between the trimmed V and J ends, which lost 4 bases and 9 bases, there was a span of 10 bases. The CDR3 spans 12 residues. CDR3 region: CASSPPRGEQFF. The CDR3 nucleotides are TGTGCCAGCAGCCCTCCGAGGGGTGAGCAGTTCTTC.

A few counts support this clonotype. The chain employs TRBV5-1 and TRBJ2-1; 7 bases are a match to TRBD1. This CDR3 region has 19 residues. The germline CDR1 and CDR2 sequences are SGHRS and YFSETQ. V trimming: 5 bases; J trimming: 4 bases; junction bases outside the gene matches: 21. CDR3 in DNA: TGCGCCAGCAGTCAAACCCCCCTGACAGGGATTCGCTCGTACAATGAGCAGTTCTTC. Encoded protein: CASSQTPLTGIRSYNEQFF. The full variable domain, rest sourced from reference TRBV5-1 and TRBJ2-1, is KAGVTQTPRYLIKTRGQQVTLSCSPISGHRSVSWYQQTPGQGLQFLFEYFSETQRNKGNFPGRFSGRQFSNSRSEMNVSTLELGDSALYLCASSQTPLTGIRSYNEQFFGPGTRLTVL.

This clonotype was detected a few times. At one boundary the junction diverges from the germline segment, which might be a read error. The V and J genes are TRBV6-6 and TRBJ2-3, with 10 nucleotides matching TRBD1. Germline values: CDR1 MNHNY, CDR2 SVGAGI (reference sequence). The CDR3 runs to 16 residues. Written as DNA, the CDR3 is TGTGCCAGCAGTTTGCCGGGACAGGGGTTCACAGATACGCGGTATTTT. Translating it yields CASSLPGQGFTDTRYF.

The CDR3: CASSLEPSGSYNEQFF. CDR3 DNA sequence: TGCGCCAGCAGCTTGGAACCTAGCGGGAGCTACAATGAGCAGTTCTTC. V and J are TRBV5-1 and TRBJ2-1, with 10 bases aligning to TRBD2. CDR1 is SGHRS, CDR2 YFSETQ, per germline. The CDR3 length is 16 residues. Trimming took 0 bases from V and 3 from J; bases not matched to a gene: 3.

This clonotype was found a few times. The chain employs TRBV20-1 and TRBJ1-2; a weak D match, TRBD1 (6 bases). The CDR3 contains 14 residues. V was shortened by 1 base and J by 4 bases, with 13 bases between the two germline ends. The germline V gene encodes CDR1 DFQATT and CDR2 SNEGSKA (reference sequence). The CDR3 sequence: CSARAGEGGYGYTF. The CDR3 bases are TGCAGTGCTAGAGCAGGGGAAGGCGGCTATGGCTACACCTTC.

The CDR3 region is CSAQRTSGKNIQYF. The CDR3 DNA follows: TGCAGTGCCCAACGGACTAGCGGTAAAAACATTCAGTACTTC. The chain employs TRBV20-1 and TRBJ2-4; TRBD2 matches at 10 bases. V lost 6 bases to trimming and J lost 4 bases; unmatched junction nucleotides: 6. CDR3 size: 14 residues. The germline CDR1 and CDR2 sequences are DFQATT and SNEGSKA (reference sequence).

This clonotype was picked up a small number of times. The V gene is TRBV7-2, the J gene TRBJ2-5; weak D call: TRBD1 (6 bases). The CDR3 contains 15 residues. The V end was cut by 5 bases, the J end by 4 bases, with 17 bases between. CDR1 is SGHTA and CDR2 is FQGNSA in the germline V gene. The CDR3 DNA follows: TGTGCCAGCAGCACCCAGACAGGAGTTGGAGAGACCCAGTACTTC. This translates into CASSTQTGVGETQYF. Based on the CDR3 plus reference TRBV7-2 and TRBJ2-5, the full variable domain is GAGVSQSPSNKVTEKGKDVELRCDPISGHTALYWYRQSLGQGLEFLIYFQGNSAPDKSGLPSDRFSAERTGGSVSTLTIQRTQQEDSAVYLCASSTQTGVGETQYFGPGTRLLVL.

V gene TRBV20-1 combines with J gene TRBJ2-3; D not certain. The CDR3 has 12 residues. Between the trimmed V and J ends, which lost 3 bases and 4 bases, there was a span of 8 bases. CDR1 and CDR2 from the germline V gene are DFQATT and SNEGSKA (reference sequence). This CDR3 is CSARLGPDTQYF. CDR3 coding DNA: TGCAGTGCTAGGCTGGGCCCAGATACGCAGTATTTT.

The V and J genes are TRBV9 and TRBJ1-2; D is possibly TRBD1 (5 bases). This CDR3 is 16 amino acids long. The germline V and J ends were trimmed by 4 bases and 2 bases, with 18 bases remaining between them. Germline assignment: CDR1 SGDLS and CDR2 YYNGEE. In nucleotides, the CDR3 is TGTGCCAGCAGCCCAGGCCTCGTTAGGGGCAACTATGGCTACACCTTC. Amino acid sequence: CASSPGLVRGNYGYTF.

This clonotype has more than one count but fewer than ten. The chain combines TRBV5-1 with TRBJ1-1; no reliable D call. Looked up from germline, CDR1 is SGHRS and CDR2 is YFSETQ. The ends were cut back, 1 base at V and 0 bases at J, with 7 bases in the middle. The CDR3 length is 14 residues. This chain's CDR3 is CASSLQPMNTEAFF. In nucleotides, the CDR3 is TGCGCCAGCAGCTTGCAACCTATGAACACTGAAGCTTTCTTT. Complete variable domain (other parts from reference TRBV5-1 and TRBJ1-1): KAGVTQTPRYLIKTRGQQVTLSCSPISGHRSVSWYQQTPGQGLQFLFEYFSETQRNKGNFPGRFSGRQFSNSRSEMNVSTLELGDSALYLCASSLQPMNTEAFFGQGTRLTVV.

CDR3 in amino acids: CSVTPRRGLANEQFF. DNA of the CDR3: TGCAGCGTTACACCAAGGCGGGGGCTGGCCAATGAGCAGTTCTTC. The chain is built from TRBV29-1 and TRBJ2-1, with D maybe TRBD2 (7 bases). V was shortened by 5 bases and J by 6 bases, with 20 bases between the two germline ends. CDR1 and CDR2 (germline): SQVTM, ANQGSEA. This CDR3 region has 15 residues.

A word on this clonotype: Since a much larger clone is just one base distant, this may be a read error. The chain has TRBV20-1 and TRBJ1-2, with 7 bases aligning to TRBD1. Germline V gene data show CDR1 as DFQATT and CDR2 as SNEGSKA (reference sequence). The CDR3 runs 16 residues. DNA for the CDR3: TGCAGTGCTAGATCAGGGGGTGGGGACTTTAACTATGGCCACACCTTC. It translates to CSARSGGGDFNYGHTF.

The chain uses TRBV25-1 and TRBJ2-7; 7 bases match TRBD2. The length of the CDR3 is 14 residues. Germline CDR1 reads MGHDK; CDR2 reads SYGVNS. With 4 bases clipped from V and 3 bases from J, the junction kept 6 bases outside the gene matches. CDR3 amino acids: CASSAPGGYYEQYF. In nucleotides, the CDR3 is TGTGCCAGCAGTGCCCCGGGAGGTTACTACGAGCAGTACTTC.